One and the same sample provided the 9 T cell receptor beta chains below, sequenced in a study of blood T cell repertoires in COVID-19. Data came from immunoSEQ multiplex PCR; TCRdb stores just in-frame clones and leaves some out. The data contain some 270,000 clones, 80% to 85% of them singletons. Sequenced input: PBMCs or T cells enriched from blood (not recorded which). The source of these receptors is a man aged 50 to 60 who had recovered from COVID-19.

Only one count was recorded for this clone. The genes are TRBV24-1 and TRBJ2-2, with 10 nucleotides matching TRBD1. V lost 4 bases to trimming and J lost 6 bases; unmatched junction nucleotides: 7. CDR3 size: 16 residues. Germline values: CDR1 KGHDR, CDR2 SFDVKD. The CDR3 loop reads CATSEPGTGVSGELFF. The DNA for the CDR3 is TGTGCCACCAGTGAACCCGGGACAGGGGTGTCCGGGGAGCTGTTTTTT.

The chain links TRBV6-5 to TRBJ1-1; tentative D call: TRBD1 (5 bases). The CDR3 is 14 residues long. V lost 5 bases and J lost 2, with 12 bases in between. Germline V CDR1 and CDR2: MNHEY, SVGAGI. The CDR3 region is CASSRRGINTEAFF. CDR3 coding DNA: TGTGCCAGCAGTAGAAGGGGTATTAACACTGAAGCTTTCTTT.

This sequence joins TRBV4-3 and TRBJ1-2, with D tentatively TRBD1 (5 bases). This CDR3 region has 13 residues. Germline V lookup: CDR1 LGHNA, CDR2 YSLEER. Trimming took 0 bases from V and 8 from J, leaving 10 bases between them. The CDR3 protein is CASSQDAGAGYTF. DNA for the CDR3: TGCGCCAGCAGCCAAGATGCTGGGGCAGGCTACACCTTC.

The gene calls are TRBV7-6 and TRBJ2-2; the match to TRBD2 covers 8 bases. After removal of 1 base from V and 4 bases from J, the junction contained 2 bases not matched to a gene. This CDR3 has 15 residues. Germline V CDR1 and CDR2: SGHVS, FNYEAQ. CDR3 DNA: TGTGCCAGCAGCTTAGGCAGCGGGGGCACCGGGGAGCTGTTTTTT. As protein: CASSLGSGGTGELFF.

The J gene is TRBJ2-7, the V gene TRBV9, with 9 bases that match TRBD2. CDR3 length: 15 residues. V trimming: 0 bases; J trimming: 4 bases; junction bases outside the gene matches: 5. Germline CDR1 and CDR2: SGDLS and YYNGEE. As DNA, the CDR3 is TGTGCCAGCAGCGTAGGAACTAGCGGGCAGTACGAGCAGTACTTC. Protein product: CASSVGTSGQYEQYF.

The chain joins TRBV7-8 to TRBJ2-6; 10 nucleotides agree with TRBD1. V shed 8 bases, J shed 0 bases, and the junction held 13 bases outside the gene matches. Germline loops: CDR1 SGHVS, CDR2 FQNEAQ. This CDR3 region has 19 residues. The CDR3 loop reads CASARLGGQGYSGANVLTF. The CDR3 region has the DNA TGTGCCAGCGCCCGGCTAGGGGGACAGGGGTACTCTGGGGCCAACGTCCTGACTTTC.

The chain is built from TRBV3-1 (or the pseudogene TRBV3-2) and TRBJ1-5; D call uncertain. Trimming shortened V by 1 base and J by 5 bases, and 9 bases separated the two germline ends. This CDR3 comprises 14 residues. Per the germline V gene, CDR1 is LGHDT and CDR2 is YNNKEL (reference sequence). In DNA, the CDR3 is TGTGCCAGCAGCCAAGGTAACAGTCATCAGCCCCAGCATTTT. It is translated as CASSQGNSHQPQHF.

The genes are TRBV19 and TRBJ2-2; 11 bases align to TRBD2. V was clipped by 5 bases and J by 0 bases; unmatched bases: 5. Germline CDR1 reads LNHDA; CDR2 reads SQIVND (reference sequence). The CDR3 spans 17 residues. In DNA form, the CDR3 reads TGTGCCAGTAGTGCCGGGACTAGCGGTGCGAACACCGGGGAGCTGTTTTTT. This encodes CASSAGTSGANTGELFF.

V is TRBV4-1 and J is TRBJ1-1; D remains ambiguous. Germline loops: CDR1 MGHRA, CDR2 YSYEKL. The CDR3 loop spans 11 amino acids. The DNA of the CDR3 is TGCGGCTCGAGGGAGAACACTGAAGCTTTCTTT. As protein: CGSRENTEAFF.